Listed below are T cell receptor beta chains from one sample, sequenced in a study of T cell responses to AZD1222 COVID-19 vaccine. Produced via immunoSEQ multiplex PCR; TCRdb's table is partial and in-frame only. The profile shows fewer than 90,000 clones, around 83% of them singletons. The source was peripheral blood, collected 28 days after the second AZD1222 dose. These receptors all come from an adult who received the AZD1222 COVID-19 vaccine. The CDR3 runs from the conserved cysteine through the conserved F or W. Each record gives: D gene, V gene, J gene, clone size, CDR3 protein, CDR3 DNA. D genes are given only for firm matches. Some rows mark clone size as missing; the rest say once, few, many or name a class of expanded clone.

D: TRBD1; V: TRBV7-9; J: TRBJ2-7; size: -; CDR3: CASSSEGTGGEQYF; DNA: TGTGCCAGCAGCTCCGAGGGCACAGGGGGCGAGCAGTACTTC
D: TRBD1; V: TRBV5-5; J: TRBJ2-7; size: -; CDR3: CASSPGQGHYEQYF; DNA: TGTGCCAGCAGCCCGGGACAGGGGCATTACGAGCAGTACTTC
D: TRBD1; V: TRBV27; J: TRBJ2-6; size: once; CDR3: CASSFTGATGANVLTF; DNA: TGTGCCAGCAGTTTTACAGGGGCGACAGGGGCCAACGTCCTGACTTTC
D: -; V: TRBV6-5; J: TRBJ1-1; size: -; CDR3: CASSYSRSADTEAFF; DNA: TGTGCCAGCAGTTACTCTCGGAGTGCGGACACTGAAGCTTTCTTT
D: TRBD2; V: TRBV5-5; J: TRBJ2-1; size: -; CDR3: CASSLLAGLTNEQFF; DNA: TGTGCCAGCAGCCTGCTAGCGGGGCTCACCAATGAGCAGTTCTTC
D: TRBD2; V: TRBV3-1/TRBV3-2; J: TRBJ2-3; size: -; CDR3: CASSPPGTSGSADTQYF; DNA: TGTGCCAGCAGCCCTCCCGGGACTAGCGGGAGCGCAGATACGCAGTATTTT
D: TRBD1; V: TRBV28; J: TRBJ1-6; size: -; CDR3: CASSLRGGQGSPLHF; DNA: TGTGCCAGCAGTTTGCGGGGCGGACAGGGCTCACCCCTCCACTTT
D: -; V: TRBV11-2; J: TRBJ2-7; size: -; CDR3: CASSLDRLSLYEQYF; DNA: TGTGCCAGCAGCTTAGATCGACTTTCCCTTTACGAGCAGTACTTC
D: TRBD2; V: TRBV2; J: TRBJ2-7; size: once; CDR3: CASSGIGTSGRLYEQYF; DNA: TGTGCCAGCAGCGGAATCGGGACTAGCGGGAGATTATACGAGCAGTACTTC
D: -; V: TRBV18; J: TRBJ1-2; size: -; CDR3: CASSPFEGTADYGYTF; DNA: TGTGCCAGCTCACCCTTTGAGGGTACAGCGGACTATGGCTACACCTTC
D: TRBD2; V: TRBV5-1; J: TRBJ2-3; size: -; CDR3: CASSVGLAGDTQYF; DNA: TGCGCCAGCAGCGTAGGACTAGCTGGAGATACGCAGTATTTT
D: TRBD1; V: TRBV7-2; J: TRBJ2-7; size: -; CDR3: CASSWGQGPYEQYF; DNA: TGTGCCAGCAGCTGGGGACAGGGCCCCTACGAGCAGTACTTC
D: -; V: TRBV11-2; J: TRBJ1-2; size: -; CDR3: CASSLGPEGFHGYTF; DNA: TGTGCCAGCAGCTTAGGCCCGGAGGGGTTTCATGGCTACACCTTC
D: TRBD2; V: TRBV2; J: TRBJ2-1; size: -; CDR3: CASSVLAGVLEQFF; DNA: TGTGCCAGCAGTGTTCTAGCGGGAGTCTTGGAGCAGTTCTTC
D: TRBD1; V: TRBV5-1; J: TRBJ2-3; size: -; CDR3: CASSLGQTTDTQYF; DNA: TGCGCCAGCAGCCTGGGACAGACCACAGATACGCAGTATTTT
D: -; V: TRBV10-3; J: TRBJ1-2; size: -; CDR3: CATQPRERGGYTF; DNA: TGTGCCACCCAACCGCGGGAGCGGGGTGGCTACACCTTC